The clone carrying this TCR beta chain was observed a few times. The antigen remains undetermined. This entry is derived from a study of post-analysis software for immune sequencing data. General observations from the study: Patients used several TRBV segments, including TRBV5-6, TRBV5-1 and TRBV20-1, more often than controls. Compared with controls, patients showed significantly lower normalized Chao1 diversity.

This CDR3 spans 15 amino acids. The ends lost 0 bases at V and 7 bases at J; junction bases unmatched: 5. CDR1 is LNHNV, CDR2 YYDKDF, per germline (reference sequence). Carried by the TCR beta cDNA libraries were unique molecular identifiers. TCRdb ran MiXCR on the PCR reads and lists one entry per CDR3 protein. The sample has over 150,000 distinct CDR3 sequences, about 34% seen once; the top ten hold approximately 30%. This rearrangement joins TRBV15 to TRBJ2-7; the match to TRBD2 covers 11 bases. This clonotype was obtained from a girl aged 10 to 17 with multiple sclerosis. Specimen: blood, collected after autologous hematopoietic stem cell transplantation. The CDR3, as DNA: TGTGCCACCAGCAGAGAGGGACTAGCGGTCGAAGAGCAGTACTTC. Translation gives CATSREGLAVEEQYF.